The present T cell receptor (beta chain) was sequenced within a study of response to subunit inactivated influenza vaccine. Whole-study findings and limits: Researchers suggested that each seasonal influenza vaccination recruits few new T cells.

TCRdb fed the RT-PCR reads into MiXCR, producing one record per CDR3 protein. The sample carries 800,000 to 1,000,000 distinct CDR3 sequences, roughly 20% recorded once. Germline CDR1 DFQATT, CDR2 SNEGSKA (reference sequence). The CDR3 runs to 15 residues. V was clipped by 5 bases and J by 3 bases, with 20 bases between them. This clonotype was picked up a small number of times. Antigen unknown. The clonotype originates from a man over 45 who received an inactivated influenza vaccine. The sample consisted of PBMCs from blood, taken around 5 days after vaccination. This chain links TRBV20-1 with TRBJ2-7; the D gene is possibly TRBD1 (5 bases). The CDR3 nucleotides read TGCAGTGCTCAGCAAACAGGACGGCTTGTCTACGAGCAGTACTTC. This encodes CSAQQTGRLVYEQYF.